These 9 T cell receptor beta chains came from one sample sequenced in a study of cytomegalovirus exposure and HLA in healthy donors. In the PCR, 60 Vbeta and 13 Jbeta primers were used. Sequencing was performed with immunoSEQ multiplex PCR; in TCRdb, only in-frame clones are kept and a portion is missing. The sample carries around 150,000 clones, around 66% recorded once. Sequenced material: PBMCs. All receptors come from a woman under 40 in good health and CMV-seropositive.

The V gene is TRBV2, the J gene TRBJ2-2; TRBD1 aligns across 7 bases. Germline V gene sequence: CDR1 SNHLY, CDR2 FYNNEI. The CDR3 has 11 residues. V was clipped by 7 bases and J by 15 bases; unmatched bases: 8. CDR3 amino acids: CASTLTGWMFF. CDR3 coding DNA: TGTGCCAGCACCCTGACAGGGTGGATGTTTTTT.

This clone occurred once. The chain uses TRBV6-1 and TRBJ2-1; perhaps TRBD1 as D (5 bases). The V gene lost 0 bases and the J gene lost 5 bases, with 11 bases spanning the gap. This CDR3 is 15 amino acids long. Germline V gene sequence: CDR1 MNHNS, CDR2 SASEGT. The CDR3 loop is CASSEASRGNNEQFF. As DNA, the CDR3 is TGTGCCAGCAGTGAAGCGAGTAGGGGAAACAATGAGCAGTTCTTC.

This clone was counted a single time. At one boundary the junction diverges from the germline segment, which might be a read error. The CDR3 nucleotides are TGCAGCGTCAGAGACAGGGTCTACGATGAGCAGTTCTTC. This codes for CSVRDRVYDEQFF. The chain couples TRBV29-1 to TRBJ2-1; 7 bases map to TRBD1. Germline CDR1 is SQVTM and CDR2 is ANQGSEA. The CDR3 is made up of 13 amino acids.

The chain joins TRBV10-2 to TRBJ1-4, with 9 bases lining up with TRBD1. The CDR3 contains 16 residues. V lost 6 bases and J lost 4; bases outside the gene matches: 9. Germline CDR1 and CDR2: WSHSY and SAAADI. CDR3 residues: CASRDDRGNNNEKLFF. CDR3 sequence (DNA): TGCGCCAGCAGAGATGACAGGGGGAATAATAATGAAAAACTGTTTTTT.

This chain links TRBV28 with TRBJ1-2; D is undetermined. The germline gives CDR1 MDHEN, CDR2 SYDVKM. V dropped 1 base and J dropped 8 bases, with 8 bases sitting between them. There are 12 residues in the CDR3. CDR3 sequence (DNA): TGTGCCAGCAGTTTATCCGGGTGGGGCTACACCTTC. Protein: CASSLSGWGYTF.

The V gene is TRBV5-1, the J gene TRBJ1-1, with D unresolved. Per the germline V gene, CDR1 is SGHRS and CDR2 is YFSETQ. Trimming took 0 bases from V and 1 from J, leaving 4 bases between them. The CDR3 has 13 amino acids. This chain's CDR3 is CASSLGRNTEAFF. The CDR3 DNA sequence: TGCGCCAGCAGCTTGGGCAGGAACACTGAAGCTTTCTTT.

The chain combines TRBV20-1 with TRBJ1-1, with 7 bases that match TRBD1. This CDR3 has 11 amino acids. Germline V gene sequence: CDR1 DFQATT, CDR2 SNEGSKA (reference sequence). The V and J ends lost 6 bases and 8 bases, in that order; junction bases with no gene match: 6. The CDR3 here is CSAGTDREAFF. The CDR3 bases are TGCAGTGCCGGGACAGACAGGGAAGCTTTCTTT.

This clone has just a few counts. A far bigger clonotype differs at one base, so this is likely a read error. CDR3 nucleotides: TGTGCCAGCAGCTCCGGGACAGGGGGTCCCTATGTCTACACCTTC. Residues: CASSSGTGGPYVYTF. The chain carries TRBV11-2 and TRBJ1-2, with TRBD1 matching 11 bases. Germline lookup yields CDR1 SGHAT and CDR2 FQNNGV. This CDR3 has 15 residues.

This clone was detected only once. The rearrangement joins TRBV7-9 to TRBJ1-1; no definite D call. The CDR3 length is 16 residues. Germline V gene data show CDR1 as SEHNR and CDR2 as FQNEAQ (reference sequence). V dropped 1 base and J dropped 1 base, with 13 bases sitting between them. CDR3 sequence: CASSLGSRAGNTEAFF. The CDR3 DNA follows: TGTGCCAGCAGCTTAGGGTCGAGGGCAGGGAACACTGAAGCTTTCTTT.